This TCR beta chain was sequenced in a study of beta chain features in type 1 diabetes. The study reverse transcribed the entire isolated RNA, so it sequenced expressed TCRB transcripts. Repertoires were generated with immunoSEQ multiplex PCR, while TCRdb's copy carries only in-frame clones and drops some. In the table there are hundreds of thousands of clones, 30% of which are singletons. Study outcomes and limitations: These data did not resolve whether HLA type affects TCRB rearrangement.

This clone was observed many times. Its antigen is currently unknown. Germline trimming cut 4 bases from V and 8 bases from J; bases unmatched to any gene: 5. The length of the CDR3 is 12 residues. Germline values: CDR1 SQVTM, CDR2 ANQGSEA. The sequenced material came from naive CD4+ T cells from blood. The chain is built from TRBV29-1 and TRBJ2-4, with TRBD1 matching 7 bases. This TCR derives from a young man in good health. CDR3 sequence: CSVGQGSDIQYF. For the CDR3, the DNA is TGCAGCGTTGGACAGGGAAGTGACATTCAGTACTTC.